The clone carrying this T cell receptor (beta chain) was detected only a few times. This CDR3 spans 14 amino acids. From germline, CDR1 is SEHNR and CDR2 FQNEAQ (reference sequence). V lost 1 base, J lost 7 bases, and 10 bases lay in between. These data belong to a study of CD8 T cells in Susac syndrome. The authors sequenced TCR beta from blood CD8+ and CD4+ T cells. RNA in amounts of roughly 0.5 to 1 ug was reverse transcribed with random hexamers. Each CDR3 protein gets one entry after TCRdb re-called the immunoSEQ multiplex PCR reads with MiXCR. The table records about 250,000 distinct CDR3 sequences, just over 90% of them present only once.

The genes are TRBV7-9 and TRBJ1-4; D uncertain. Sequences were obtained from CD4+ T cells from PBMCs. The TCR was taken from a human donor with multiple sclerosis. The CDR3 DNA reads TGTGCCAGCAGCTTAGGCGGGATTGGTGAAAAACTGTTTTTT. This encodes CASSLGGIGEKLFF. The full variable domain, its missing parts supplied by reference TRBV7-9 and TRBJ1-4, is DTGVSQNPRHKITKRGQNVTFRCDPISEHNRLYWYRQTLGQGPEFLTYFQNEAQLEKSRLLSDRFSAERPKGSFSTLEIQRTEQGDSAMYLCASSLGGIGEKLFFGSGTQLSVL.